The 24 T cell receptor beta chains below come from one sample, sequenced in a study of T-cell memory formation after mild COVID-19. TCRdb processed the 5' RACE reads anew with MiXCR; each CDR3 protein has one entry. Altogether fewer than 250,000 distinct CDR3 sequences are present, around 27% being singletons, with the ten largest covering about an eighth. What was sequenced was PBMCs or a T cell subset sorted from them (not recorded which). Receptors originate from an adult woman who had mild COVID-19 (a few samples of this study predate the infection). Cell type and time point are not known.

The V gene is TRBV20-1, the J gene TRBJ2-1, with D possibly being TRBD2 (6 bases). This CDR3 spans 17 amino acids. Germline lookup yields CDR1 DFQATT and CDR2 SNEGSKA (reference sequence). The V end lost 5 bases, the J end lost 6 bases, and 26 bases lay between the germline ends. CDR3 nucleotides: TGCAGTGCTCAGGGCCTGGGAGGATCCCATAGGGGCAATGAGCAGTTCTTC. This sequence encodes CSAQGLGGSHRGNEQFF.

The chain joins TRBV12-3 or TRBV12-4 to TRBJ1-2, with D possibly being TRBD1 (5 bases). V lost 3 bases and J lost 6, with 14 bases in between. The CDR3 contains 14 residues. CDR3 loop: CASSFQARGDGYTF. CDR3 sequence (DNA): TGTGCCAGCAGTTTCCAGGCGCGAGGGGATGGCTACACCTTC.

CDR3 nucleotide sequence: TGTGCCAGCAGCACGTCAGAGAACACTGAAGCTTTCTTT. Translated, it gives CASSTSENTEAFF. The rearrangement joins TRBV21-1 to TRBJ1-1. TRBV21-1 is termed a pseudogene. The CDR3 extends over 13 amino acids.

The chain couples TRBV12-3 or TRBV12-4 to TRBJ2-1; D uncertain. The CDR3 is made up of 14 amino acids. The V end was cut by 5 bases, the J end by 9 bases, with 17 bases between. CDR3 sequence reads: CASSVAFVASEQFF. CDR3 coding DNA: TGTGCCAGCAGTGTCGCTTTTGTGGCCTCTGAGCAGTTCTTC.

The chain combines TRBV7-6 with TRBJ2-1; D could derive from TRBD1 or TRBD2 (6 bases each). This CDR3 region has 15 residues. Trimming pared 5 bases from V and 4 bases from J, leaving 15 bases between. Per germline, CDR1 SGHVS and CDR2 FNYEAQ. The CDR3 loop is CASSLAIGGYNEQFF. The CDR3 DNA is TGTGCCAGCAGCCTGGCAATAGGGGGGTACAATGAGCAGTTCTTC.

Note on this clonotype: One end of the junction is discordant with germline, which a read error may explain. The genes are TRBV7-7 and TRBJ2-3; 7 bases align to TRBD2. Per germline, CDR1 SSHAT and CDR2 FNYEAQ (reference sequence). The CDR3 has 15 residues. The CDR3: CASSSLADFTDTQYF. The DNA of the CDR3 is TGTGCTAGCAGTTCTCTAGCGGACTTCACAGATACGCAGTATTTT.

V and J are TRBV2 and TRBJ1-1, with 10 bases lining up with TRBD1. Trimming took 6 bases from V and 2 from J; bases not matched to a gene: 3. Germline V gene data show CDR1 as SNHLY and CDR2 as FYNNEI. This CDR3 comprises 14 residues. The CDR3 protein is CASRGDRGNTEAFF. The CDR3 DNA sequence: TGTGCCAGCAGGGGGGACAGGGGAAACACTGAAGCTTTCTTT. The full variable domain, in which reference TRBV2 and TRBJ1-1 provide the parts outside the CDR3, is EPEVTQTPSHQVTQMGQEVILRCVPISNHLYFYWYRQILGQKVEFLVSFYNNEISEKSEIFDDQFSVERPDGSNFTLKIRSTKLEDSAMYFCASRGDRGNTEAFFGQGTRLTVV.

Only a few counts were recorded for this clonotype. The rearrangement joins TRBV7-2 to TRBJ2-2, with D unclear. V gave up 5 bases and J gave up 8 bases, with 9 bases separating them. The CDR3 extends over 12 amino acids. Germline V gene data show CDR1 as SGHTA and CDR2 as FQGNSA. The CDR3 sequence is CASSQRLGELFF. CDR3 in DNA: TGTGCCAGCAGCCAGAGGCTGGGGGAGCTGTTTTTT.

Points on this clonotype: One end of the junction fails to match germline, which may point to a read error. The chain links TRBV30 to TRBJ2-7, with 7 nucleotides matching TRBD2. The CDR3 sequence is 14 residues long. The germline V gene encodes CDR1 GTSNPN and CDR2 SVGIG (reference sequence). The CDR3 protein is CAWSVGRGSNEQYF. The CDR3 nucleotides read TGTGCCTGGAGTGTAGGGAGGGGCTCCAACGAGCAGTACTTC.

The chain recombines TRBV2 with TRBJ2-7; TRBD1 agrees at 7 bases. The germline gives CDR1 SNHLY, CDR2 FYNNEI. J lost 0 bases, V lost 4 bases, and 3 bases had no gene match. This CDR3 contains 14 residues. CDR3 DNA sequence: TGTGCCAGCAGTGGAAGACAGGGCTCCTACGAGCAGTACTTC. Its translation is CASSGRQGSYEQYF.

This clonotype was detected only a few times. The V call is TRBV5-1, the J call TRBJ1-4; D gene ambiguous. CDR1 is SGHRS and CDR2 is YFSETQ in the germline V gene. Between the trimmed V and J ends, which lost 2 bases and 2 bases, there was a span of 10 bases. The CDR3 is made up of 15 amino acids. CDR3 in DNA: TGCGCCAGCAGCTTCGACCCGGGGACTAATGAAAAACTGTTTTTT. Protein: CASSFDPGTNEKLFF.

V and J are TRBV11-2 and TRBJ1-1; D might be TRBD1 (5 bases). V lost 1 base to trimming and J lost 4 bases, with 16 bases between them. The CDR3 extends over 16 amino acids. The germline V gene has CDR1 SGHAT and CDR2 FQNNGV. CDR3 DNA sequence: TGTGCCAGCAGCTTAGCAACCGGCCCAGGGATCACTGAAGCTTTCTTT. This gives the protein CASSLATGPGITEAFF.

In its sample, this clonotype was seen a few times. The V call is TRBV12-3 or TRBV12-4, the J call TRBJ2-3, with D maybe TRBD1 (5 bases). This CDR3 has 18 amino acids. Trimming cost V 2 bases and J 3 bases, with 21 bases left between them. The CDR3 DNA reads TGTGCCAGCAGTTTAAGTTTGGGGCTAACTATGGGGACAGATACGCAGTATTTT. Translating it yields CASSLSLGLTMGTDTQYF.

This clonotype appeared a few times. The DNA of the CDR3 is TGCAGCGTTGGGGACAGCTCCTACGAGCAGTACTTC. This codes for CSVGDSSYEQYF. The chain joins TRBV29-1 to TRBJ2-7, with 7 bases identical to TRBD1. The CDR3 is 12 amino acids. Trimming at V came to 4 bases and at J to 0 bases, leaving 0 bases not matched to a gene. In germline, CDR1 is SQVTM, CDR2 ANQGSEA.

This chain joins TRBV16 and TRBJ1-5; D gene unclear. Germline lookup yields CDR1 KGHSY and CDR2 FQNENV. CDR3 length equals 11 residues. V lost 6 bases and J lost 6, with 6 bases in between. The CDR3 sequence is CASSRGQPQHF. CDR3 nucleotide sequence: TGTGCCAGCAGTCGTGGTCAGCCCCAGCATTTT.

In its sample, this clonotype was seen once. This chain links TRBV2 with TRBJ1-2; D is ambiguous. Germline assignment: CDR1 SNHLY and CDR2 FYNNEI. This CDR3 spans 13 amino acids. Trimming shortened V by 9 bases and J by 1 base, and 12 bases separated the two germline ends. The DNA for the CDR3 is TGTGCCAGAGCCAGGACGGATAACTATGGCTACACCTTC. Its protein is CARARTDNYGYTF.

This clonotype came up a few times. The rearrangement uses TRBV11-2 and TRBJ2-4, with D perhaps given as TRBD1 or TRBD2 (5 bases each). CDR1 is SGHAT and CDR2 is FQNNGV in the germline V gene. Trimming shortened V by 5 bases and J by 5 bases, and 16 bases separated the two germline ends. This CDR3 has 15 residues. CDR3 sequence: CASSTLWGKENIQYF. The CDR3 DNA reads as TGTGCCAGCAGCACCCTGTGGGGGAAAGAAAACATTCAGTACTTC.

CDR3 residues: CSARDPAAGKADTQYF. The CDR3 bases are TGCAGTGCTAGAGATCCTGCGGCGGGAAAGGCAGATACGCAGTATTTT. The chain employs TRBV20-1 and TRBJ2-3; D may be TRBD2 (6 bases). The CDR3 has 16 amino acids. Germline-derived CDR1 and CDR2 are DFQATT and SNEGSKA (reference sequence). V was trimmed by 0 bases and J by 4 bases, leaving 17 bases between them.

In this sample, this clonotype turned up many times. The rearrangement links TRBV3-1 to TRBJ2-3; the D is unclear. Germline CDR1 LGHDT, CDR2 YNNKEL (reference sequence). Between the trimmed V and J ends, which lost 4 bases and 5 bases, there was a span of 4 bases. The CDR3 runs 11 residues. The CDR3 DNA reads TGTGCCAGCAGCCTCGGAGATACGCAGTATTTT. Its translation: CASSLGDTQYF.

Comment on this clonotype: An end of the junction does not agree with germline; a read error may underlie this. This chain joins TRBV7-8 and TRBJ2-1; no firm D call. Germline CDR1 is SGHVS and CDR2 is FQNEAQ. The CDR3 has 13 residues. This chain's CDR3 is CASSPLGYKEQFF. The CDR3 DNA reads as TGTGCCAGCAGCCCCCTCGGCTACAAGGAGCAGTTCTTC.

This chain connects TRBV11-2 to TRBJ2-3; no clear D gene. Germline values: CDR1 SGHAT, CDR2 FQNNGV. Trimming left V 5 bases short and J 8 bases short, with 8 bases between. This CDR3 has 11 amino acids. For the CDR3, the DNA is TGTGCCAGCAGCCCTTCGGGTACGCAGTATTTT. Encoded protein: CASSPSGTQYF.

This clonotype was seen a handful of times. This sequence joins TRBV7-2 and TRBJ1-3; D is uncertain. This CDR3 comprises 16 residues. The germline CDR1 and CDR2 sequences are SGHTA and FQGNSA. Deletions cut 9 bases from V and 0 bases from J, with 18 bases between. CDR3 nucleotide sequence: TGTGCCAGTCTCGGAGTCCGGGCGAGCTCTGGAAACACCATATATTTT. The encoded protein is CASLGVRASSGNTIYF.

This clonotype was counted a few times. V gene TRBV6-5 combines with J gene TRBJ2-7; D may be TRBD1 (6 bases). CDR1 is MNHEY, CDR2 SVGAGI, per germline. Trimming removed 6 bases at V and 3 bases at J, with 18 bases between. This CDR3 region has 15 residues. The CDR3 reads CASSLQGSGGYEQYF. CDR3 in DNA: TGTGCCAGCAGCCTCCAGGGGTCGGGTGGCTACGAGCAGTACTTC.

V usage is TRBV9 and J usage is TRBJ2-3, with 10 bases lining up with TRBD1. There are 15 residues in the CDR3. V lost 3 bases, J lost 6 bases, and 7 bases stayed unmatched. Germline CDR1 reads SGDLS; CDR2 reads YYNGEE. CDR3 amino acids: CASSAGTGAGDTQYF. For the CDR3, the DNA is TGTGCCAGCAGCGCCGGGACAGGGGCGGGTGATACGCAGTATTTT. Supplemented by reference TRBV9 and TRBJ2-3, the full variable domain reads DSGVTQTPKHLITATGQRVTLRCSPRSGDLSVYWYQQSLDQGLQFLIQYYNGEERAKGNILERFSAQQFPDLHSELNLSSLELGDSALYFCASSAGTGAGDTQYFGPGTRLTVL.